This T cell receptor (beta chain) was retrieved from a study of cytomegalovirus exposure and HLA in healthy donors. Overall study results and limits: Presence/absence analyses supposed approximately even sequencing depth among donors. Owing to their indistinguishability, certain V segments, notably TRBV6-2 and TRBV6-3, were excluded. The HLA-A and HLA-B alleles of most subjects were reportedly predicted accurately from TCR beta sequences. Sequencing likely generated an artifact that appeared as a cluster of highly shared sequence variants.

About this clone itself: Its matching antigen is unknown.

This CDR3 comprises 18 residues. PCR involved 60 Vbeta and 13 Jbeta primers. TCRdb keeps only in-frame clones here, not all; method: immunoSEQ multiplex PCR. The sample has under 250,000 clones, 70% to 90% seen once. Material for sequencing was PBMCs. The rearrangement joins TRBV21-1 to TRBJ2-1; the tabulated D call, TRBD2, remains unverified against the DNA. TRBV21-1 is annotated as a pseudogene. The receptor was isolated from a human donor in good health. CDR3 sequence reads: CASRKRVKRTSRINEQFF. The CDR3, as DNA: TGTGCCAGCAGAAAAAGGGTGAAACGGACTAGCAGGATCAATGAGCAGTTCTTC.